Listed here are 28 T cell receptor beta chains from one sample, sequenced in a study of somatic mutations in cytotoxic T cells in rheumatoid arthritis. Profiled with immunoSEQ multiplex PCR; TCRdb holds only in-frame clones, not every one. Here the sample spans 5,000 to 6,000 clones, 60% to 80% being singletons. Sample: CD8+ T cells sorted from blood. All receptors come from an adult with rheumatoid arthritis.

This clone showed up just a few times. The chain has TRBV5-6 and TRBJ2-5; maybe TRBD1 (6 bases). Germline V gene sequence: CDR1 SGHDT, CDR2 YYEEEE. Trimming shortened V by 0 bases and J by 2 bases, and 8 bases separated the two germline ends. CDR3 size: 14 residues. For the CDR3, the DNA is TGTGCCAGCAGCTTGGGGGGGCCGCAAGAGACCCAGTACTTC. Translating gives CASSLGGPQETQYF.

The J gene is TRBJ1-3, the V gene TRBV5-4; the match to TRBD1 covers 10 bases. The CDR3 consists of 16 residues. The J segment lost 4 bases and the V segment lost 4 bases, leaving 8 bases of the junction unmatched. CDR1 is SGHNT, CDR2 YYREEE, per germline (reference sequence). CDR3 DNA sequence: TGTGCCAGCAGCCTCGACAGGGGGCGCGTCGGAAACACCATATATTTT. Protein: CASSLDRGRVGNTIYF.

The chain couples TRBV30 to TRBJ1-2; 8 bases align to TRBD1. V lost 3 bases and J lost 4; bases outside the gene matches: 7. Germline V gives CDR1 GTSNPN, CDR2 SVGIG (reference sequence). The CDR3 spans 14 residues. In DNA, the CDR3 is TGTGCCTGGAGAGCGACAGGGGAGGTCTATGGCTACACCTTC. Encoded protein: CAWRATGEVYGYTF.

The CDR3, as DNA: TGCGCCAGCAGCCCCAGAGGGGGCTACTATGGCTACACCTTC. Translating it yields CASSPRGGYYGYTF. This chain uses TRBV5-1 with TRBJ1-2; 7 nucleotides align to TRBD1. The CDR3 length is 14 residues. Germline values: CDR1 SGHRS, CDR2 YFSETQ. The trim removed 4 bases at V and 3 bases at J, leaving 6 bases unmatched.

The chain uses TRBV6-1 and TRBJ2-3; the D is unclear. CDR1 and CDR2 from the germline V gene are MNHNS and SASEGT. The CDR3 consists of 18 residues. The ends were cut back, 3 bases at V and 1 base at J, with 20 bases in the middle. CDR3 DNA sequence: TGTGCCAGCAGTGACCGTGGAGCAAGGCTAGTGGGCACAGATACGCAGTATTTT. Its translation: CASSDRGARLVGTDTQYF.

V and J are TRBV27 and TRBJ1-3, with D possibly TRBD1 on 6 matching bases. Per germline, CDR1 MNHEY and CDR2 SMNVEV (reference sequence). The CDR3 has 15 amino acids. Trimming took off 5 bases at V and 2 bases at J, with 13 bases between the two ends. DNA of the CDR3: TGTGCCAGCAGTCTTTCAGGGGCCCCTGGAAACACCATATATTTT. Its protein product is CASSLSGAPGNTIYF.

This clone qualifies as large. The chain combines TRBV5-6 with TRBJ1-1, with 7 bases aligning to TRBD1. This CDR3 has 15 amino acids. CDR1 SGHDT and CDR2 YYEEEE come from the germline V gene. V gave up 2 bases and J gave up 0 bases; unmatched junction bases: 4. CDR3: CASSFGTVLNTEAFF. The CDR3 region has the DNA TGTGCCAGCAGCTTCGGGACAGTCCTGAACACTGAAGCTTTCTTT. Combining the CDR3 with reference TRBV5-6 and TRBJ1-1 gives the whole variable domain DAGVTQSPTHLIKTRGQQVTLRCSPKSGHDTVSWYQQALGQGPQFIFQYYEEEERQRGNFPDRFSGHQFPNYSSELNVNALLLGDSALYLCASSFGTVLNTEAFFGQGTRLTVV.

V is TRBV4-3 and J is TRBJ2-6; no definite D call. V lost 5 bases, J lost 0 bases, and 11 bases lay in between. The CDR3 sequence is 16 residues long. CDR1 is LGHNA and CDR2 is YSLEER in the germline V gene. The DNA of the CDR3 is TGCGCCAGCAGCTCGGACCTCTACTCTGGGGCCAACGTCCTGACTTTC. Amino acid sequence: CASSSDLYSGANVLTF.

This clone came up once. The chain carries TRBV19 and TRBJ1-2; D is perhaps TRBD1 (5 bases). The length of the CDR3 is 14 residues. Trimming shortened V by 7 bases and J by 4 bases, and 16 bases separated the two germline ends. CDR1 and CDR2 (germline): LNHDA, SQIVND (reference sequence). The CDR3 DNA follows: TGTGCCAGTAAGGCCGGGGCAGGGCTCTATGGCTACACCTTC. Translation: CASKAGAGLYGYTF.

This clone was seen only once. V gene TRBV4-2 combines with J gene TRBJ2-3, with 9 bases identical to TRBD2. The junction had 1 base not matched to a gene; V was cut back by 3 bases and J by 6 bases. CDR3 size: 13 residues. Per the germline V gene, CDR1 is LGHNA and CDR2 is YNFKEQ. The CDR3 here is CASSQLAGDTQYF. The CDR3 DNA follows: TGTGCCAGCAGCCAGCTAGCGGGGGATACGCAGTATTTT.

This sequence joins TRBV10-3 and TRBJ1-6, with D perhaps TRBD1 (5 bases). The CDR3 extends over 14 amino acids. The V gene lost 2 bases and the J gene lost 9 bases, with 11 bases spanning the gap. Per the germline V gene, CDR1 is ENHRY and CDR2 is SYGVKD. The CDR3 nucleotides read TGTGCCATCAGTGAGGTCCAAGGGGTTTCACCCCTCCACTTT. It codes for CAISEVQGVSPLHF.

CDR3 amino acids: CASSYDRGMNTEAFF. In nucleotides, the CDR3 is TGCGCCAGCAGCTATGACAGGGGGATGAACACTGAAGCTTTCTTT. This chain connects TRBV5-1 to TRBJ1-1; 9 nucleotides agree with TRBD1. Germline V CDR1 and CDR2: SGHRS, YFSETQ. J lost 0 bases, V lost 3 bases, and 3 bases had no gene match. CDR3 length: 15 amino acids.

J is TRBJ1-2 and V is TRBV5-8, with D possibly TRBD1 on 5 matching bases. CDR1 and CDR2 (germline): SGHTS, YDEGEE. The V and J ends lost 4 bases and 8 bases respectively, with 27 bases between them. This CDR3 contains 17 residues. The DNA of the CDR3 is TGTGCCAGCAGCCCCCCGGGGGAGAGGGAGAGGTGGAGCGGCTACACCTTC. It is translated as CASSPPGERERWSGYTF. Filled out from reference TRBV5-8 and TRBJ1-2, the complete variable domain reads EAGVTQSPTHLIKTRGQQATLRCSPISGHTSVYWYQQALGLGLQFLLWYDEGEERNRGNFPPRFSGRQFPNYSSELNVNALELEDSALYLCASSPPGERERWSGYTFGSGTRLTVV.

CDR3: CASSPQGSEQYF. The CDR3 nucleotides are TGTGCCAGTAGCCCTCAGGGGAGCGAGCAGTACTTC. V usage is TRBV19 and J usage is TRBJ2-7, with D tentatively TRBD1 (6 bases). Trimming left V 6 bases short and J 6 bases short, with 12 bases between. The CDR3 spans 12 residues. Germline CDR1 and CDR2: LNHDA and SQIVND (reference sequence).

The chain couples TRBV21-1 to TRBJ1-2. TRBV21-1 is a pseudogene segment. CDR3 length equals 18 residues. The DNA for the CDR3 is TGTGCCAGCAGCAAAGTGTCAAGTTTTGGCAGGGGACTACTAGGCTACACCTTC. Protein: CASSKVSSFGRGLLGYTF.

The CDR3 region has the DNA TGTGCCAGCAGCGATGTTTACTACTCCTATAATTCACCCCTCCACTTT. Protein product: CASSDVYYSYNSPLHF. The V and J genes are TRBV6-6 and TRBJ1-6, with D hard to call. The CDR3 runs 16 residues. V dropped 6 bases and J dropped 0 bases, with 12 bases sitting between them. CDR1 is MNHNY and CDR2 is SVGAGI in the germline V gene (reference sequence).

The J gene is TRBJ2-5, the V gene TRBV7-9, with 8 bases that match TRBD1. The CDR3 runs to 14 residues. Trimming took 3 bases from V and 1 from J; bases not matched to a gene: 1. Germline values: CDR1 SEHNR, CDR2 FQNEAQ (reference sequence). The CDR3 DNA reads TGTGCCAGCAGCTTCGGGACAGGCCAAGAGACCCAGTACTTC. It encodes CASSFGTGQETQYF. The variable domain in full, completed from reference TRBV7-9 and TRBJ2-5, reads DTGVSQNPRHKITKRGQNVTFRCDPISEHNRLYWYRQTLGQGPEFLTYFQNEAQLEKSRLLSDRFSAERPKGSFSTLEIQRTEQGDSAMYLCASSFGTGQETQYFGPGTRLLVL.

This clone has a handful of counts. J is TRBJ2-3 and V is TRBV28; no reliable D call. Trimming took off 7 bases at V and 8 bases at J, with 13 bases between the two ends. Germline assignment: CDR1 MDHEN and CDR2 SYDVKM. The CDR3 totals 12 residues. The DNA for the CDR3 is TGTGCCAGCACCCCTTTGAGAGGTACGCAGTATTTT. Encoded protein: CASTPLRGTQYF. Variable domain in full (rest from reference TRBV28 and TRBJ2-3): DVKVTQSSRYLVKRTGEKVFLECVQDMDHENMFWYRQDPGLGLRLIYFSYDVKMKEKGDIPEGYSVSREKKERFSLILESASTNQTSMYLCASTPLRGTQYFGPGTRLTVL.

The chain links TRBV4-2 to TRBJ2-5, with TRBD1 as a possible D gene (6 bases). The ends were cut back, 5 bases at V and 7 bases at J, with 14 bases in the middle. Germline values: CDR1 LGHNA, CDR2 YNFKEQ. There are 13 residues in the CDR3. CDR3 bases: TGTGCCAGCAGCGAAGGGGGTACCGGGACCCAGTACTTC. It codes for CASSEGGTGTQYF.

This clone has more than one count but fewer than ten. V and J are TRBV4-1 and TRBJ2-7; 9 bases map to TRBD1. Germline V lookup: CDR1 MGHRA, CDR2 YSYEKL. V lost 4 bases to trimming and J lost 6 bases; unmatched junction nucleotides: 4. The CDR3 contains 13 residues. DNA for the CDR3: TGCGCCAGCAGCCTACAGGGGGCGGGCGAGCAGTACTTC. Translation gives CASSLQGAGEQYF.

This CDR3 reads CASSQDRNRVSNGYTF. The CDR3 DNA follows: TGCGCCAGCAGCCAAGATAGGAACAGGGTCTCGAATGGCTACACCTTC. V gene TRBV4-1 combines with J gene TRBJ1-2; D may be TRBD1 (6 bases). CDR1 is MGHRA and CDR2 is YSYEKL in the germline V gene. This CDR3 region has 16 residues. Trimming removed 0 bases at V and 6 bases at J, with 17 bases between.

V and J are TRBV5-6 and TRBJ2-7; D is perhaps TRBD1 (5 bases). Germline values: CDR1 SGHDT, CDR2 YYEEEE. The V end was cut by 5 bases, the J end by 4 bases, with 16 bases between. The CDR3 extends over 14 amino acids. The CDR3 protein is CASSSRGLPYEQYF. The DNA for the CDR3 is TGTGCCAGCAGTTCTAGGGGCCTTCCGTACGAGCAGTACTTC.

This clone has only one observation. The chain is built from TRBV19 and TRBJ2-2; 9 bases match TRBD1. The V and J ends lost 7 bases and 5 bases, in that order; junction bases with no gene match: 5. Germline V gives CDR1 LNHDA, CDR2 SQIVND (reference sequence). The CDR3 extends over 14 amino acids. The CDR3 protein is CASTAGTGTGELFF. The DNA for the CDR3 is TGTGCCAGTACCGCCGGGACAGGGACCGGGGAGCTGTTTTTT. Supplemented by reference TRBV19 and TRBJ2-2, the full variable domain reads DGGITQSPKYLFRKEGQNVTLSCEQNLNHDAMYWYRQDPGQGLRLIYYSQIVNDFQKGDIAEGYSVSREKKESFPLTVTSAQKNPTAFYLCASTAGTGTGELFFGEGSRLTVL.

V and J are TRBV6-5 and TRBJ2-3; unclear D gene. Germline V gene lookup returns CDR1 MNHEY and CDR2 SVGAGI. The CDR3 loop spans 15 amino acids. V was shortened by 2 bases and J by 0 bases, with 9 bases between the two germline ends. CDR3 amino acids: CASSYGATSTDTQYF. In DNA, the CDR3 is TGTGCCAGCAGTTACGGCGCAACTAGCACAGATACGCAGTATTTT.

The CDR3: CASSKIRAAVYNEQFF. The CDR3 coding sequence is TGTGCCAGCAGCAAAATTCGAGCGGCTGTTTACAATGAGCAGTTCTTC. The chain uses TRBV21-1 and TRBJ2-1; TRBD2 is the table's D call and was not checked against the DNA. TRBV21-1 is flagged as a pseudogene. This CDR3 is built from 16 residues.

The CDR3 nucleotides read TGCGCCAGCAGTCCCGGTGGGCGGGGGAGCTCCTACAATGAGCAGTTCTTC. Translated, it gives CASSPGGRGSSYNEQFF. The J gene is TRBJ2-1, the V gene TRBV5-1; 7 bases align to TRBD2. Germline V gene sequence: CDR1 SGHRS, CDR2 YFSETQ. The trim removed 5 bases at V and 0 bases at J, leaving 11 bases unmatched. The CDR3 runs 17 residues.

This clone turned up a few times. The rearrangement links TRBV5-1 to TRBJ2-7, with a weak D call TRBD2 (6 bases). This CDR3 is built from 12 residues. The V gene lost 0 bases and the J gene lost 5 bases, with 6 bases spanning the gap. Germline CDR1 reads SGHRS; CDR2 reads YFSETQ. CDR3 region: CASSLGRDEQYF. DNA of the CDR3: TGCGCCAGCAGCTTGGGGAGGGACGAGCAGTACTTC.

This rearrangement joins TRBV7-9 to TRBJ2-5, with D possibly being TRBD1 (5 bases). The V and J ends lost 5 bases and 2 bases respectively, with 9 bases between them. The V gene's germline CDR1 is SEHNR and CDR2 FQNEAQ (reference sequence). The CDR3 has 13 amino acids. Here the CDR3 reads CASSPREQETQYF. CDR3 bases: TGTGCCAGCAGCCCCAGGGAACAAGAGACCCAGTACTTC.